One sample yielded the 29 T cell receptor beta chains listed below, sequenced in a study of Ad26.COV2.S vaccination and SARS-CoV-2 variants. Specified treatment: roughly 18 received Ad26.COV2.S at low or high dose, single or two shots; about 5 received placebo; per-sample allocation not given. Sampling took place 63 days after the first vaccine or placebo injection. Clones were sequenced by immunoSEQ multiplex PCR, and TCRdb holds only the in-frame ones, with some missing. The table lists 300,000 to 400,000 clones, around 84% of them singletons, with approximately 3.5% in the top ten. The source material was peripheral blood, sampled in a trial of Ad26.COV2.S vaccine versus placebo. The receptors here all came from a person aged 18-60 years who received the Ad26.COV2.S COVID-19 vaccine or a placebo.

This chain links TRBV7-6 with TRBJ2-5; TRBD2 matches 10 bases. The CDR3 is 15 amino acids. CDR1 and CDR2 (germline): SGHVS, FNYEAQ. V was pared by 6 bases and J by 4 bases, with 8 bases of the junction left unmatched. CDR3 protein: CASSSSGGRGETQYF. CDR3 nucleotide sequence: TGTGCCAGCAGTTCTAGCGGGGGCAGGGGAGAGACCCAGTACTTC. The full variable domain, in which reference TRBV7-6 and TRBJ2-5 provide the parts outside the CDR3, is GAGVSQSPRYKVTKRGQDVALRCDPISGHVSLYWYRQALGQGPEFLTYFNYEAQQDKSGLPNDRFSAERPEGSISTLTIQRTEQRDSAMYRCASSSSGGRGETQYFGPGTRLLVL.

Only one count was recorded for this clone. V usage is TRBV6-4 and J usage is TRBJ2-3, with a tentative D call TRBD1 (5 bases). The length of the CDR3 is 15 residues. Trimming left V 0 bases short and J 0 bases short, with 7 bases between. Germline V gives CDR1 MRHNA, CDR2 SNTAGT. The CDR3 region has the DNA TGTGCCAGCAGTGACTCGGCAGGGAGCACAGATACGCAGTATTTT. It codes for CASSDSAGSTDTQYF.

The sample holds one count of this clone. The chain is built from TRBV7-2 and TRBJ2-5; TRBD2 agrees at 12 bases. Germline values: CDR1 SGHTA, CDR2 FQGNSA. The V and J ends lost 3 bases and 5 bases, in that order; junction bases with no gene match: 7. The CDR3 sequence is 16 residues long. The CDR3 coding sequence is TGTGCCAGCAGCTTCGCTAGCGGGGGGGCTTATGAGACCCAGTACTTC. It is translated as CASSFASGGAYETQYF.

The chain recombines TRBV28 with TRBJ2-7; 11 bases are a match to TRBD2. The germline V gene encodes CDR1 MDHEN and CDR2 SYDVKM. The CDR3 contains 18 residues. Unmatched junction bases numbered 11, after V lost 2 bases and J lost 2 bases. The CDR3 loop is CASSLRAGTSGSAYEQYF. DNA of the CDR3: TGTGCCAGCAGTTTACGAGCAGGAACTAGCGGGAGCGCCTACGAGCAGTACTTC.

The chain has TRBV5-6 and TRBJ2-7, with 8 positions matching TRBD1. Germline CDR1 is SGHDT and CDR2 is YYEEEE. The CDR3 length is 15 residues. V was clipped by 2 bases and J by 3 bases; unmatched bases: 7. The CDR3 here is CASSFYGTGLYEQYF. The CDR3, as DNA: TGTGCCAGCAGCTTTTATGGGACAGGACTCTACGAGCAGTACTTC.

Turning to this clone: This likely traces to a read error, being one base from a far larger clone. The J gene is TRBJ2-3, the V gene TRBV24-1; TRBD2 matches 11 bases. Germline V gene sequence: CDR1 KGHDR, CDR2 SFDVKD. The CDR3 has 15 residues. V trimming: 4 bases; J trimming: 1 base; junction bases outside the gene matches: 0. CDR3: CATSELAGGTDTQYF. CDR3 nucleotides: TGTGCCACCAGTGAACTAGCGGGGGGCACAGATACGCAGTATTTT.

V gene TRBV2 combines with J gene TRBJ1-6; 7 bases fit TRBD1. Trimming cost V 5 bases and J 2 bases; bases outside gene matches: 3. Germline V gene lookup returns CDR1 SNHLY and CDR2 FYNNEI. The CDR3 has 15 amino acids. CDR3 sequence (DNA): TGTGCCAGCAGTAGACAGGGAACCTATAATTCACCCCTCCACTTT. Its protein product is CASSRQGTYNSPLHF.

This clone has more than one count but fewer than ten. The chain carries TRBV29-1 and TRBJ1-2; maybe TRBD1 (6 bases). V was cut by 7 bases and J by 5 bases, with 17 bases left in between. Germline assignment: CDR1 SQVTM and CDR2 ANQGSEA. This CDR3 spans 13 amino acids. CDR3 bases: TGCAGCGCCCCCGTGGGGGCGGATTATGGCTACACCTTC. Translating it yields CSAPVGADYGYTF.

The chain employs TRBV7-9 and TRBJ1-2; 8 positions match TRBD1. This CDR3 is 14 amino acids long. Germline-derived CDR1 and CDR2 are SEHNR and FQNEAQ (reference sequence). V gave up 5 bases and J gave up 8 bases; unmatched junction bases: 10. CDR3 in DNA: TGTGCCAGCAGCCCTCACGGACAGGGCGGGGGCTACACCTTC. This codes for CASSPHGQGGGYTF.

This clone appeared a few times. This chain uses TRBV7-6 with TRBJ2-7; weak D call: TRBD2 (6 bases). CDR3 length: 14 residues. Germline V gene lookup returns CDR1 SGHVS and CDR2 FNYEAQ. With 5 bases removed from V and 3 bases from J, the gap between germline ends came to 14 bases. The chain's CDR3 is CASSPGLNLYEQYF. The DNA of the CDR3 is TGTGCCAGCAGCCCGGGACTTAACCTCTACGAGCAGTACTTC.

V and J are TRBV10-3 and TRBJ2-3; possible D gene TRBD2, 6 bases. Trimming removed 2 bases at V and 0 bases at J, with 12 bases between. Germline CDR1 is ENHRY and CDR2 is SYGVKD. The CDR3 is made up of 16 amino acids. Here the CDR3 reads CAISEASGSSTDTQYF. The CDR3 DNA follows: TGTGCCATCAGTGAGGCTTCCGGGAGTAGCACAGATACGCAGTATTTT.

This clone appeared a few times. This rearrangement joins TRBV2 to TRBJ2-1; D could derive from TRBD1 or TRBD2 (7 bases each). The CDR3 contains 15 residues. Germline CDR1 reads SNHLY; CDR2 reads FYNNEI. The germline V and J ends were trimmed by 6 bases and 2 bases, with 14 bases remaining between them. Here the CDR3 reads CASRAQGGPYNEQFF. CDR3 nucleotide sequence: TGTGCCAGCAGGGCTCAGGGGGGGCCCTACAATGAGCAGTTCTTC.

The V and J genes are TRBV4-2 and TRBJ1-2, with TRBD1 as a possible D gene (5 bases). CDR1 and CDR2 (germline): LGHNA, YNFKEQ. Trimming left V 3 bases short and J 0 bases short, with 8 bases between. The CDR3 has 14 residues. CDR3 sequence reads: CASSHGGANYGYTF. The DNA of the CDR3 is TGTGCCAGCAGCCACGGGGGTGCTAACTATGGCTACACCTTC.

This chain connects TRBV19 to TRBJ1-3, with TRBD1 matching over 7 bases. Germline V gene lookup returns CDR1 LNHDA and CDR2 SQIVND (reference sequence). The CDR3 is 16 amino acids. Germline trimming cut 5 bases from V and 4 bases from J; bases unmatched to any gene: 11. Here the CDR3 reads CASSRRDRVEGNTIYF. The CDR3 DNA reads TGTGCCAGTAGTCGACGAGACAGGGTGGAAGGAAACACCATATATTTT.

This chain joins TRBV3-1 (or the pseudogene TRBV3-2) and TRBJ1-3; no clear D. V lost 3 bases to trimming and J lost 0 bases, with 12 bases between them. The CDR3 totals 16 residues. Germline V lookup: CDR1 LGHDT, CDR2 YNNKEL (reference sequence). Here the CDR3 reads CASSHLDAGSGNTIYF. The CDR3 DNA reads TGTGCCAGCAGCCACTTAGACGCCGGCTCTGGAAACACCATATATTTT.

The chain employs TRBV5-6 and TRBJ2-2, with TRBD1 identical over 7 bases. With 5 bases clipped from V and 5 bases from J, the junction kept 12 bases outside the gene matches. CDR1 is SGHDT, CDR2 YYEEEE, per germline. The CDR3 extends over 16 amino acids. This CDR3 is CASSSIRDSLTGELFF. CDR3 DNA: TGTGCCAGCAGTTCGATTCGGGACAGCCTGACCGGGGAGCTGTTTTTT. The full variable domain, in which reference TRBV5-6 and TRBJ2-2 provide the parts outside the CDR3, is DAGVTQSPTHLIKTRGQQVTLRCSPKSGHDTVSWYQQALGQGPQFIFQYYEEEERQRGNFPDRFSGHQFPNYSSELNVNALLLGDSALYLCASSSIRDSLTGELFFGEGSRLTVL.

CDR3 bases: TGTGCCAGCAGACCTAACAGGGGGGCCCCCACTGAAGCTTTCTTT. It specifies CASRPNRGAPTEAFF. The rearrangement joins TRBV7-9 to TRBJ1-1; 8 bases align to TRBD1. J gave up 4 bases and V 6 bases, and 10 bases lay outside the gene matches. The CDR3 extends over 15 amino acids. CDR1 is SEHNR, CDR2 FQNEAQ, per germline (reference sequence).

The V gene is TRBV4-3, the J gene TRBJ2-1, with TRBD2 as a possible D gene (5 bases). Germline CDR1 LGHNA, CDR2 YSLEER. Deletions cut 0 bases from V and 3 bases from J, with 9 bases between. The CDR3 consists of 15 residues. As DNA, the CDR3 is TGCGCCAGCAGCCAAGATGCGACTAACTACAATGAGCAGTTCTTC. Residues: CASSQDATNYNEQFF.

The chain recombines TRBV3-1 (or the pseudogene TRBV3-2) with TRBJ2-7, with unresolved D. V lost 2 bases to trimming and J lost 2 bases, with 10 bases between them. Germline CDR1 is LGHDT and CDR2 is YNNKEL (reference sequence). The CDR3 has 14 amino acids. CDR3 nucleotide sequence: TGTGCCAGCAGCCAAAAAACAGTCACCTACGAGCAGTACTTC. Translating gives CASSQKTVTYEQYF.

The rearrangement links TRBV9 to TRBJ1-2; 8 bases match TRBD1. The CDR3 is 13 amino acids. CDR1 and CDR2 from the germline V gene are SGDLS and YYNGEE. V lost 6 bases and J lost 6; bases outside the gene matches: 7. CDR3: CASNRQGNDGYTF. In DNA, the CDR3 is TGTGCCAGCAACCGACAGGGGAACGATGGCTACACCTTC. The whole variable domain, filled in from reference TRBV9 and TRBJ1-2, reads DSGVTQTPKHLITATGQRVTLRCSPRSGDLSVYWYQQSLDQGLQFLIQYYNGEERAKGNILERFSAQQFPDLHSELNLSSLELGDSALYFCASNRQGNDGYTFGSGTRLTVV.

The genes are TRBV29-1 and TRBJ2-3; D remains ambiguous. This CDR3 is built from 13 residues. V dropped 7 bases and J dropped 1 base, with 12 bases sitting between them. In germline, CDR1 is SQVTM, CDR2 ANQGSEA. The CDR3 DNA is TGCAGCGGCTCCAGGTCAGGCACAGATACGCAGTATTTT. This gives the protein CSGSRSGTDTQYF.

The V call is TRBV5-1, the J call TRBJ1-2, with no clear D. The CDR3 spans 13 residues. Germline CDR1 reads SGHRS; CDR2 reads YFSETQ. The V gene lost 2 bases and the J gene lost 2 bases, with 7 bases spanning the gap. CDR3 coding DNA: TGCGCCAGCAGCTTTACCGGGAACTATGGCTACACCTTC. It yields the protein CASSFTGNYGYTF. Based on the CDR3 plus reference TRBV5-1 and TRBJ1-2, the full variable domain is KAGVTQTPRYLIKTRGQQVTLSCSPISGHRSVSWYQQTPGQGLQFLFEYFSETQRNKGNFPGRFSGRQFSNSRSEMNVSTLELGDSALYLCASSFTGNYGYTFGSGTRLTVV.

This clone was observed a few times. This CDR3 reads CASSLRLAGARGVGEQYF. The CDR3 DNA reads as TGTGCCAGCAGCTTACGACTAGCGGGGGCTCGGGGGGTTGGCGAGCAGTACTTC. The rearrangement joins TRBV11-2 to TRBJ2-7, with 12 bases fitting TRBD2. The J segment lost 6 bases and the V segment lost 2 bases, leaving 14 bases of the junction unmatched. CDR1 SGHAT and CDR2 FQNNGV come from the germline V gene. CDR3 size: 18 residues.

The V and J genes are TRBV27 and TRBJ2-7, with D possibly matching TRBD1 (7 bases). The germline V gene encodes CDR1 MNHEY and CDR2 SMNVEV (reference sequence). The CDR3 spans 16 residues. Trimming removed 3 bases from V and 3 bases from J, with 18 bases in between. CDR3 DNA sequence: TGTGCCAGCAGTTTTTCCAGGGGGGCTAGGGACTACGAGCAGTACTTC. It codes for CASSFSRGARDYEQYF.

V usage is TRBV7-2 and J usage is TRBJ2-1; 7 bases are a match to TRBD2. The trim removed 4 bases at V and 6 bases at J, leaving 3 bases unmatched. The CDR3 sequence is 13 residues long. Germline V CDR1 and CDR2: SGHTA, FQGNSA. The CDR3 spells CASSSRTSNEQFF. The CDR3 DNA follows: TGTGCCAGCAGCTCGAGGACTAGCAATGAGCAGTTCTTC.

The rearrangement uses TRBV13 and TRBJ2-7; D call uncertain. V shed 0 bases and J shed 3 bases, with 9 bases lying between them. The germline V gene has CDR1 PRHDT and CDR2 FYEKMQ (reference sequence). The CDR3 is 14 amino acids. CDR3 sequence (DNA): TGTGCCAGCAGCTTAGGAGCTACCTACTACGAGCAGTACTTC. This sequence encodes CASSLGATYYEQYF. Variable domain in full (rest from reference TRBV13 and TRBJ2-7): AAGVIQSPRHLIKEKRETATLKCYPIPRHDTVYWYQQGPGQDPQFLISFYEKMQSDKGSIPDRFSAQQFSDYHSELNMSSLELGDSALYFCASSLGATYYEQYFGPGTRLTVT.

V gene TRBV27 combines with J gene TRBJ1-3, with D possibly being TRBD1 (6 bases). CDR3 length: 16 amino acids. CDR1 and CDR2 from the germline V gene are MNHEY and SMNVEV (reference sequence). The V end lost 2 bases, the J end lost 2 bases, and 13 bases lay between the germline ends. The CDR3 loop reads CASSLRPGAAGNTIYF. DNA of the CDR3: TGTGCCAGCAGTTTAAGGCCGGGGGCAGCTGGAAACACCATATATTTT.

This chain connects TRBV5-5 to TRBJ2-5; the D gene is possibly TRBD1 (6 bases). The CDR3 loop spans 13 amino acids. Trimming took 0 bases from V and 4 from J, leaving 7 bases between them. Germline V gene sequence: CDR1 SGHKS, CDR2 YYEKEE (reference sequence). The CDR3 coding sequence is TGTGCCAGCAGCTTGGAGGGGGTAGAGACCCAGTACTTC. Protein sequence: CASSLEGVETQYF.

This clone was counted a few times. The chain couples TRBV2 to TRBJ1-5, with 10 bases aligning to TRBD1. The CDR3 sequence is 17 residues long. V lost 4 bases, J lost 1 base, and 7 bases stayed unmatched. Germline assignment: CDR1 SNHLY and CDR2 FYNNEI. The CDR3 bases are TGTGCCAGCAGTGGACAGGGGGCGGGTATCAGCAATCAGCCCCAGCATTTT. Translating it yields CASSGQGAGISNQPQHF.